This T cell receptor beta chain was identified in a study of cytomegalovirus exposure and HLA in healthy donors. Whole-study findings and limits: Productive rates of about 90% or about 30% were seen for most TCR beta V segments in an earlier analysis.

The CDR3 spans 17 residues. Germline V gene data show CDR1 as SGHRS and CDR2 as YFSETQ. About this clone: No antigen is known for it. One junction end does not reproduce the germline sequence, and a read error may be involved.

PCR used 60 Vbeta primers and 13 Jbeta primers. The repertoire was sequenced with immunoSEQ multiplex PCR; TCRdb's copy has only in-frame clones and lacks some. This sample has 95,000 to 150,000 clones, with around 85% found just once. The rearrangement links TRBV5-1 to TRBJ1-4, with D possibly matching TRBD1 (5 bases). The sequence was obtained from a man younger than 45 in good health and CMV-seronegative. Sequencing was done on a sample of PBMCs. CDR3 DNA: TGCGCCAGCACCTTGGGCAGGGAAAGATGGGCTAATGAAAAACTGTTTTTT. Its translation is CASTLGRERWANEKLFF.